A single sample gave rise to the 23 T cell receptor beta chains below, sequenced in a study of regulatory T cells in long-lasting Graves disease. Arm-PCR with iRepertoire HTBI primers amplified the CDR3 regions for these TCR beta libraries. TCRdb used MiXCR to reprocess the multiplex PCR reads, holding one entry per CDR3 protein. The data hold about 220,000 distinct CDR3 sequences, with about 19% observed a single time. Time point specified: newly diagnosed GD, antithyroid drugs for less than 3 months. Construction of the TCR library relied on RNA isolated from PBMCs. The same data also went into a second study, on T cells in Graves' hyperthyroidism and ophthalmopathy.

Sequencing used peripheral blood mononuclear cells (PBMCs), obtained at new diagnosis, from a patient treated with antithyroid drugs. The receptors come from a woman aged 25 to 39 with Graves disease.

A remark on this clonotype: A much larger clone differs by one base, so this may be a read error. The chain joins TRBV5-1 to TRBJ2-2, with D possibly TRBD1 on 5 matching bases. Germline CDR1 and CDR2: SGHRS and YFSETQ. Trimming left V 0 bases short and J 3 bases short, with 9 bases between. The CDR3 is made up of 15 amino acids. The CDR3, as DNA: TGCGCCAGCAGCTTGGAGGGGAAAGACACCGGGGAGCTGTTTTTT. It yields the protein CASSLEGKDTGELFF.

This clonotype was seen a few times. This chain joins TRBV30 and TRBJ2-3; the D is unclear. Germline CDR1 GTSNPN, CDR2 SVGIG (reference sequence). CDR3 length: 18 residues. V was trimmed by 0 bases and J by 0 bases, leaving 19 bases between them. CDR3 loop: CAWSVRPHRSSSTDTQYF. In nucleotides, the CDR3 is TGTGCCTGGAGTGTAAGGCCCCACAGATCCTCTAGCACAGATACGCAGTATTTT.

This clonotype came up many times. The chain uses TRBV19 and TRBJ1-1; D gene uncertain. V was trimmed by 3 bases and J by 5 bases, leaving 10 bases between them. The CDR3 is 13 amino acids. Per germline, CDR1 LNHDA and CDR2 SQIVND (reference sequence). The CDR3 loop is CASSIRSETEAFF. In DNA form, the CDR3 reads TGTGCCAGTAGTATTCGAAGCGAAACTGAAGCTTTCTTT.

In this sample, this clonotype turned up many times. The rearrangement joins TRBV11-3 to TRBJ1-3, with a weak D call TRBD1 (6 bases). Germline CDR1 SGHNT, CDR2 YENEEA. V was shortened by 5 bases and J by 1 base, with 12 bases between the two germline ends. The CDR3 contains 15 residues. Here the CDR3 DNA reads TGTGCCAGCAGCCTCCAGGGGAATTCTGGAAACACCATATATTTT. Translating it yields CASSLQGNSGNTIYF.

This clonotype was observed a handful of times. V is TRBV2 and J is TRBJ2-6; the match to TRBD2 covers 7 bases. The CDR3 length is 18 residues. Germline values: CDR1 SNHLY, CDR2 FYNNEI. V dropped 1 base and J dropped 0; count of bases not matched to a gene: 6. CDR3 coding DNA: TGTGCCAGCAGTGAAGGGCGGGGGTACACCTCTGGGGCCAACGTCCTGACTTTC. It specifies CASSEGRGYTSGANVLTF.

The table lists this clonotype with many counts. V and J are TRBV30 and TRBJ1-4, with a tentative D call TRBD1 (5 bases). The V gene's germline CDR1 is GTSNPN and CDR2 SVGIG (reference sequence). The CDR3 has 15 amino acids. Trimming left V 0 bases short and J 5 bases short, with 13 bases between. In nucleotides, the CDR3 is TGTGCCTGGAGTGTACTCGGGACGGGGAATGAAAAACTGTTTTTT. This sequence encodes CAWSVLGTGNEKLFF.

The rearrangement uses TRBV9 and TRBJ1-2; D gene ambiguous. The CDR3 is 13 residues long. V lost 3 bases and J lost 1, with 7 bases in between. Germline V gives CDR1 SGDLS, CDR2 YYNGEE. The CDR3 nucleotides read TGTGCCAGCAGCGCAAGCAGTAACTATGGCTACACCTTC. Translating it yields CASSASSNYGYTF.

This clonotype was seen repeatedly, ten times or more. The rearrangement links TRBV5-1 to TRBJ2-7; D assignment may be TRBD1 or TRBD2 (5 bases each). The V end lost 0 bases, the J end lost 6 bases, and 13 bases lay between the germline ends. The CDR3 extends over 14 amino acids. Germline assignment: CDR1 SGHRS and CDR2 YFSETQ. The CDR3: CASSLAWQGAEQYF. The DNA of the CDR3 is TGCGCCAGCAGCTTGGCCTGGCAGGGAGCCGAGCAGTACTTC.

This clonotype occurred many times. This rearrangement joins TRBV7-2 to TRBJ1-4; TRBD1 matches at 7 bases. The CDR3 totals 13 residues. The ends lost 5 bases at V and 13 bases at J; junction bases unmatched: 10. CDR1 and CDR2 (germline): SGHTA, FQGNSA. The CDR3 protein is CASSPRTGRGLFF. The CDR3 DNA reads TGTGCCAGCAGCCCCCGGACAGGAAGAGGACTGTTTTTT.

This clonotype was found once. The chain carries TRBV20-1 and TRBJ2-7; perhaps TRBD1 as D (5 bases). Germline V gene lookup returns CDR1 DFQATT and CDR2 SNEGSKA (reference sequence). The CDR3 is 14 amino acids. V was cut by 2 bases and J by 1 base, with 12 bases left in between. The DNA for the CDR3 is TGCAGTGCTAGAAGGGGCCCCCCATCCTACGAGCAGTACTTC. As protein: CSARRGPPSYEQYF.

There are many counts of this clonotype. The V call is TRBV20-1, the J call TRBJ2-5, with TRBD2 identical over 13 bases. This CDR3 comprises 16 residues. Germline V gene data show CDR1 as DFQATT and CDR2 as SNEGSKA (reference sequence). Losses at the gene ends were 5 bases for V and 5 bases for J; bases not matched to a gene: 11. In DNA, the CDR3 is TGCAGTGCTGCCACCGGGACTAGCGGGATACGGGAGACCCAGTACTTC. Translated: CSAATGTSGIRETQYF.

This clonotype was observed many times. V and J are TRBV5-1 and TRBJ2-6, with D possibly being TRBD1 (6 bases). The CDR3 sequence is 17 residues long. V lost 3 bases and J 0 bases, leaving 13 bases between the germline ends. Germline CDR1 is SGHRS and CDR2 is YFSETQ. The CDR3 sequence is CASSSTGSSSGANVLTF. CDR3 sequence (DNA): TGCGCCAGCAGCTCTACAGGGTCGAGCTCTGGGGCCAACGTCCTGACTTTC.

A few counts support this clonotype. The chain carries TRBV10-1 and TRBJ2-7; D assignment may be TRBD1 or TRBD2 (5 bases each). Trimming removed 0 bases at V and 2 bases at J, with 11 bases between. The V gene's germline CDR1 is WNHNN and CDR2 SYGVQD (reference sequence). The CDR3 totals 15 residues. CDR3: CASSESYMGAYEQYF. The CDR3 coding sequence is TGCGCCAGCAGTGAGTCTTATATGGGGGCCTACGAGCAGTACTTC.

This clonotype was seen at least ten times. This sequence joins TRBV3-1 and TRBJ1-2; D gene ambiguous. In germline, CDR1 is LGHDT, CDR2 YNNKEL (reference sequence). This CDR3 region has 17 residues. Trimming stripped 5 bases from V and 1 base from J, with 20 bases between. The CDR3 loop reads CASSETRAGSYNYGYTF. DNA for the CDR3: TGTGCCAGCAGCGAAACGCGGGCCGGGAGTTATAACTATGGCTACACCTTC.

The chain joins TRBV19 to TRBJ2-3; D is perhaps TRBD1 (5 bases). Trimming left V 6 bases short and J 3 bases short, with 10 bases between. The CDR3 is 13 residues long. Germline values: CDR1 LNHDA, CDR2 SQIVND (reference sequence). The CDR3 region has the DNA TGTGCCAGTAGGGTCTCAGGGACAGATACGCAGTATTTT. The encoded protein is CASRVSGTDTQYF.

This clonotype has at least ten counts. The rearrangement joins TRBV3-1 to TRBJ2-3; weak D call: TRBD2 (6 bases). The CDR3 totals 15 residues. V lost 4 bases and J 1 base, leaving 12 bases between the germline ends. Germline values: CDR1 LGHDT, CDR2 YNNKEL (reference sequence). CDR3 sequence: CASSPEWGGTDTQYF. The CDR3 nucleotides are TGTGCCAGCAGCCCCGAATGGGGGGGCACAGATACGCAGTATTTT.

Of note for this clonotype: A read error may explain this, as a much larger clone is one base away. V usage is TRBV27 and J usage is TRBJ1-5, with TRBD1 matching 10 bases. The CDR3 is made up of 18 amino acids. The V gene's germline CDR1 is MNHEY and CDR2 SMNVEV (reference sequence). Written as DNA, the CDR3 is TGTGCCAGCAGTTACTCCCCGGGACAGGGGAGATTATCTCAGCCCCGGCATTTT. Protein product: CASSYSPGQGRLSQPRHF.

The gene calls are TRBV5-6 and TRBJ1-4; D remains unclear. The CDR3 sequence is 14 residues long. The germline V and J ends were trimmed by 0 bases and 5 bases, with 8 bases remaining between them. Germline assignment: CDR1 SGHDT and CDR2 YYEEEE. CDR3 DNA sequence: TGTGCCAGCAGCTTGGAGAGGTGGAATGAAAAACTGTTTTTT. Residues: CASSLERWNEKLFF.

This clonotype was observed many times. This rearrangement joins TRBV5-6 to TRBJ2-7, with a weak D call TRBD1 (7 bases). The CDR3 is 15 amino acids. CDR1 and CDR2 from the germline V gene are SGHDT and YYEEEE. Trimming took 4 bases from V and 0 from J, leaving 14 bases between them. The CDR3 DNA reads as TGTGCCAGCAGCCCCGGCGGGACAGCCTCCTACGAGCAGTACTTC. Translated: CASSPGGTASYEQYF.

This clonotype was detected ten times or more. The chain has TRBV27 and TRBJ1-1; no firm D call. Germline CDR1 reads MNHEY; CDR2 reads SMNVEV (reference sequence). This CDR3 region has 16 residues. The ends were cut back, 0 bases at V and 1 base at J, with 12 bases in the middle. In DNA form, the CDR3 reads TGTGCCAGCAGTTTATCTCCACGGTACGGGAACACTGAAGCTTTCTTT. Protein sequence: CASSLSPRYGNTEAFF.

This clonotype was observed at least ten times. The V gene is TRBV6-1, the J gene TRBJ1-1, with unresolved D. The germline V gene has CDR1 MNHNS and CDR2 SASEGT. Between the trimmed V and J ends, which lost 3 bases and 1 base, there was a span of 15 bases. The length of the CDR3 is 16 residues. CDR3 bases: TGTGCCAGCAGTGACCTTCTCAGGCTGTCGAACACTGAAGCTTTCTTT. Encoded protein: CASSDLLRLSNTEAFF.

This clonotype was detected ten times or more. This sequence joins TRBV3-1 and TRBJ2-2; 7 bases are shared with TRBD1. The CDR3 spans 15 residues. The V gene end was trimmed by 5 bases and the J gene end by 4 bases; junction bases not matched to a gene: 7. The germline CDR1 and CDR2 sequences are LGHDT and YNNKEL (reference sequence). CDR3 residues: CASSGRQGITGELFF. In DNA, the CDR3 is TGTGCCAGCAGCGGGCGACAGGGAATCACCGGGGAGCTGTTTTTT. Full variable domain (remainder filled in from reference TRBV3-1 and TRBJ2-2): DTAVSQTPKYLVTQMGNDKSIKCEQNLGHDTMYWYKQDSKKFLKIMFSYNNKELIINETVPNRFSPKSPDKAHLNLHINSLELGDSAVYFCASSGRQGITGELFFGEGSRLTVL.

This clonotype came up many times. The chain is built from TRBV7-3 and TRBJ2-1, with TRBD2 as a possible D gene (7 bases). The V gene's germline CDR1 is SGHTA and CDR2 FQGTGA. V was cut by 1 base and J by 0 bases, with 13 bases left in between. This CDR3 is built from 17 residues. The CDR3 region is CASSLMGGGPSYNEQFF. Written as DNA, the CDR3 is TGTGCCAGCAGCTTAATGGGGGGGGGGCCCTCCTACAATGAGCAGTTCTTC.